A selection of T cell receptor beta chains follows, all from one sample in a study of a mutant IDH1 vaccine in newly diagnosed glioma. Antigen specificity for these receptors is unknown. Here immunoSEQ multiplex PCR was the method, and the copy in TCRdb shows in-frame clones only, minus some. The sample shows about 46,000 clones, roughly 84% of them seen only once. Sequences were derived from PBMCs, sampled from a glioma patient whose treatment included an IDH1 peptide vaccine. The receptor set was obtained from a woman under 40 with glioma. Some clones in this sample may be carry-over from other donors' samples. The CDR3 runs from the conserved cysteine through the conserved F or W. A D gene is named only where the DNA matches it firmly. The size field is filled for only some rows; it gives once, few, many or a size class.

clone_size j_call v_call d_call cdr3_aa cdr3_nt
once TRBJ2-7 TRBV7-9 - CASSPDTYEQYF TGTGCCAGCAGCCCAGACACCTACGAGCAGTACTTC
- TRBJ2-7 TRBV6-5 - CASRVGAGSSYEQYF TGTGCCAGCAGGGTCGGGGCAGGGAGCTCCTACGAGCAGTACTTC
- TRBJ2-7 TRBV2 - CASKGREYSEQYF TGTGCCAGCAAGGGCAGGGAGTACTCCGAGCAGTACTTC
few TRBJ1-1 TRBV10-3 TRBD1 CAISEGSGGGDTEAFF TGTGCCATCAGTGAAGGCTCAGGGGGAGGGGACACTGAAGCTTTCTTT
- TRBJ2-5 TRBV6-5 - CASSYLGGQETQYF TGTGCCAGCAGTTACCTCGGCGGCCAAGAGACCCAGTACTTC
- TRBJ2-7 TRBV4-1 TRBD1 CASSRPGTGVDYYEQYF TGCGCCAGCAGCCGGCCTGGGACAGGTGTCGACTACTACGAGCAGTACTTC
- TRBJ2-2 TRBV7-6 TRBD2 CASSLSGTSGRAAGELFF TGTGCCAGCAGCTTATCGGGGACTAGCGGGAGGGCCGCCGGGGAGCTGTTTTTT
- TRBJ1-2 TRBV5-6 - CASSPGNYGYTF TGTGCCAGCAGCCCGGGGAACTATGGCTACACCTTC
- TRBJ2-3 TRBV19 - CASSMIQTSTDTQYF TGTGCCAGTAGTATGATCCAGACTAGCACAGATACGCAGTATTTT
- TRBJ2-7 TRBV7-9 - CASSLGQGSSYEQYF TGTGCCAGCAGCTTAGGTCAGGGGAGCTCCTACGAGCAGTACTTC
- TRBJ1-3 TRBV28 - CASRPGGRIASNTIYF TGTGCCAGCAGGCCGGGGGGGAGGATCGCGAGTAACACCATATATTTT
- TRBJ2-3 TRBV27 - CASSPDGRPTDTQYF TGTGCCAGCAGTCCCGACGGGCGCCCCACAGATACGCAGTATTTT
- TRBJ2-7 TRBV5-4 TRBD2 CASSLGGTSGSYEQYF TGTGCCAGCAGCTTGGGAGGGACTAGCGGTTCCTACGAGCAGTACTTC
- TRBJ1-1 TRBV10-1 TRBD1 CASSAFQGAGTEAFF TGCGCCAGCAGTGCATTCCAGGGGGCTGGCACTGAAGCTTTCTTT
- TRBJ1-2 TRBV19 - CASSITGTDQDTF TGTGCCAGTAGTATAACCGGGACGGATCAAGACACCTTC
- TRBJ1-5 TRBV2 - CASSEDLRWRDNQPQHF TGTGCCAGCAGTGAAGATTTACGGTGGAGGGACAATCAGCCCCAGCATTTT
- TRBJ2-3 TRBV18 - CASSPRADTQYF TGTGCCAGCTCACCCAGGGCAGATACGCAGTATTTT
- TRBJ1-5 TRBV7-8 - CASSLLGGGNQPQHF TGTGCCAGCAGCCTACTGGGGGGGGGCAATCAGCCCCAGCATTTT
- TRBJ2-7 TRBV9 TRBD1 CASSVGQGAKYEQYF TGTGCCAGCAGCGTAGGACAGGGGGCCAAGTACGAGCAGTACTTC
few TRBJ1-3 TRBV30 - CAWTTGSSGNTIYF TGTGCCTGGACCACAGGTTCCTCTGGAAACACCATATATTTT
- TRBJ2-7 TRBV2 - CASSERAGPSYEQYF TGTGCCAGCAGTGAAAGGGCGGGCCCTTCCTACGAGCAGTACTTC
- TRBJ1-4 TRBV9 TRBD1 CASSDPGQGASIEEKLFF TGTGCCAGCAGCGATCCGGGACAGGGGGCGAGTATAGAGGAAAAACTGTTTTTT
once TRBJ2-1 TRBV6-4 TRBD2 CASSVLAGGYNEQFF TGTGCCAGCAGCGTACTAGCGGGAGGTTACAATGAGCAGTTCTTC
once TRBJ2-6 TRBV6-1 - CASSEVWGRSSGANVLTF TGTGCCAGCAGTGAAGTGTGGGGCCGCAGCTCTGGGGCCAACGTCCTGACTTTC
- TRBJ2-2 TRBV15 - CATSRREGRNTGELFF TGTGCCACCAGCAGACGCGAGGGTCGAAACACCGGGGAGCTGTTTTTT
- TRBJ1-1 TRBV6-1 - CASSEREGTGAFF TGTGCCAGCAGTGAAAGAGAGGGGACGGGAGCTTTCTTT
- TRBJ2-7 TRBV18 - CASSPRVSSYEQYF TGTGCCAGCTCACCACGGGTTAGCTCCTACGAGCAGTACTTC
once TRBJ2-2 TRBV10-3 - CAISGVAGELFF TGTGCCATCAGTGGGGTCGCCGGGGAGCTGTTTTTT
few TRBJ2-7 TRBV5-1 - CASSLPGYEQYF TGCGCCAGCAGCTTGCCGGGCTACGAGCAGTACTTC
once TRBJ2-1 TRBV5-4 TRBD1 CASSPFTGTGGYNEQFF TGTGCCAGCAGCCCGTTCACCGGGACAGGGGGCTACAATGAGCAGTTCTTC
- TRBJ1-2 TRBV30 - CAWRTGPAGYTF TGTGCCTGGAGGACTGGGCCGGCCGGCTACACCTTC
- TRBJ2-5 TRBV10-3 TRBD2 CAISGLAGGETQYF TGTGCCATCAGTGGACTAGCGGGAGGAGAGACCCAGTACTTC
- TRBJ1-2 TRBV29-1 TRBD1 CSVEDGQGVGGYTF TGCAGCGTTGAAGACGGACAGGGGGTGGGTGGCTACACCTTC
- TRBJ2-3 TRBV7-9 - CASSHGQINPTDTQYF TGTGCCAGCAGTCACGGGCAAATAAACCCCACAGATACGCAGTATTTT
- TRBJ2-7 TRBV6-5 - CASSRARDEQYF TGTGCCAGCAGCAGAGCTCGGGACGAGCAGTACTTC
- TRBJ2-1 TRBV10-3 - CAISEQDNEQFF TGTGCCATCAGTGAACAAGACAATGAGCAGTTCTTC
- TRBJ2-7 TRBV2 - CASSDEGYEQYF TGTGCCAGCAGTGATGAGGGGTACGAGCAGTACTTC
- TRBJ2-6 TRBV27 - CASSLLTAGANVLTF TGTGCCAGCAGTTTATTGACAGCTGGGGCCAACGTCCTGACTTTC
- TRBJ2-7 TRBV5-1 - CASSRTGYEQYF TGCGCCAGCTCAAGAACAGGGTACGAGCAGTACTTC
- TRBJ1-5 TRBV6-9 - CATNWGGGKGPQHF TGTGCCACCAACTGGGGGGGAGGGAAGGGGCCCCAGCATTTT
- TRBJ2-7 TRBV6-5 - CASSYSEGAPYEQYF TGTGCCAGCAGTTACTCGGAGGGGGCGCCCTACGAGCAGTACTTC